A selection of T cell receptor beta chains follows, all from one sample in a study of T cell responses to AZD1222 COVID-19 vaccine. Profiled with immunoSEQ multiplex PCR; TCRdb holds only in-frame clones, not every one. The data show approximately 180,000 clones, about 92% seen once. The starting material was peripheral blood, obtained on day 0 of AZD1222 vaccination. All receptors derive from an adult in good health. CDR3s include the opening cysteine and the closing phenylalanine or tryptophan. A D gene is named only where the DNA matches it firmly. Expanded clones get a size class; other rows say once, few or many, or leave the size out.

J: TRBJ1-2
D: -
size: -
V: TRBV19
DNA: TGTGCCAGTAGCGAAGGCTATGGCTACACCTTC
CDR3: CASSEGYGYTF

J: TRBJ1-1
D: -
size: -
V: TRBV19
DNA: TGTGCCAGTAGTATTGGGAAAAACACTGAAGCTTTCTTT
CDR3: CASSIGKNTEAFF

J: TRBJ1-1
D: TRBD1
size: -
V: TRBV10-2
DNA: TGCGCCAGCACTAGACAGGGCCTTATGAACACTGAAGCTTTCTTT
CDR3: CASTRQGLMNTEAFF

J: TRBJ1-5
D: -
size: -
V: TRBV19
DNA: TGTGCCAGTAGTATTTTCGGGGGGGGTGTAAATAGCAATCAGCCCCAGCATTTT
CDR3: CASSIFGGGVNSNQPQHF

J: TRBJ2-1
D: TRBD2
size: -
V: TRBV10-1
DNA: TGCGCCAGCGGCGAGGAACTAGCGGGAGCTAATGAGCAGTTCTTC
CDR3: CASGEELAGANEQFF

J: TRBJ1-5
D: -
size: -
V: TRBV19
DNA: TGTGCCAGTAGTATAGGCAGCCCCAAATATAGCAATCAGCCCCAGCATTTT
CDR3: CASSIGSPKYSNQPQHF

J: TRBJ2-1
D: TRBD2
size: -
V: TRBV5-4
DNA: TGTGCCAGCAGCTCCCTCCCCGTAGCGGGCTACAATGAGCAGTTCTTC
CDR3: CASSSLPVAGYNEQFF

J: TRBJ2-7
D: TRBD1
size: -
V: TRBV5-1
DNA: TGCGCCAGCAGCTTGGGCCCGACAGGGGAAGAGCAGTACTTC
CDR3: CASSLGPTGEEQYF

J: TRBJ2-7
D: -
size: -
V: TRBV9
DNA: TGTGCCAGCAGCGTAGAGTCAGACTCGGAGCAGTACTTC
CDR3: CASSVESDSEQYF

J: TRBJ1-4
D: -
size: -
V: TRBV5-1
DNA: TGCGCCAGCAGCTCAGGCGGAACTAATGAAAAACTGTTTTTT
CDR3: CASSSGGTNEKLFF

J: TRBJ2-5
D: -
size: -
V: TRBV18
DNA: TGTGCCAGCTCACCACCGATCCCAGACCAAGAGACCCAGTACTTC
CDR3: CASSPPIPDQETQYF

J: TRBJ2-2
D: TRBD2
size: -
V: TRBV5-1
DNA: TGCGCCAGCAGCCTCGGACTAGCGGCTCTCCCGAACACCGGGGAGCTGTTTTTT
CDR3: CASSLGLAALPNTGELFF

J: TRBJ2-7
D: -
size: -
V: TRBV11-1
DNA: TGTGCCAGCAGCTTAGGGCCCGGCGAGCAGTACTTC
CDR3: CASSLGPGEQYF

J: TRBJ1-2
D: -
size: -
V: TRBV7-9
DNA: TGTGCCAGCAGCACGTCCAACAGGGATGGCTACACCTTC
CDR3: CASSTSNRDGYTF

J: TRBJ2-3
D: -
size: -
V: TRBV5-6
DNA: TGTGCCAGCAGCTTGGGACAGTTCACAGATACGCAGTATTTT
CDR3: CASSLGQFTDTQYF

J: TRBJ2-3
D: -
size: -
V: TRBV6-1
DNA: TGTGCCAGCAGTGAAGCGGCCGGACAGATCACAGATACGCAGTATTTT
CDR3: CASSEAAGQITDTQYF

J: TRBJ2-7
D: -
size: -
V: TRBV19
DNA: TGTGCCAGTAGTATAGTGGCCTCTCAGACTTACGAGCAGTACTTC
CDR3: CASSIVASQTYEQYF

J: TRBJ1-6
D: -
size: -
V: TRBV23-1
DNA: TGCGCCAGCAGGAACCGATGGCCACCCCTCCACTTT
CDR3: CASRNRWPPLHF

J: TRBJ1-1
D: -
size: few
V: TRBV11-2
DNA: TGTGCCAGCAGCTTGGACCCCGGGACTTACACTGAAGCTTTCTTT
CDR3: CASSLDPGTYTEAFF

J: TRBJ1-2
D: -
size: -
V: TRBV5-4
DNA: TGTGCCAGCAGGGTTTCAGGGAACTATGGCTACACCTTC
CDR3: CASRVSGNYGYTF

J: TRBJ1-2
D: -
size: -
V: TRBV30
DNA: TGTGCCTGGAGTGCACAAGGACCCTTAGTCCACACCTTC
CDR3: CAWSAQGPLVHTF

J: TRBJ2-7
D: -
size: once
V: TRBV18
DNA: TGTGCCAGCTCACCTACAGGGTCCGAGCAGTACTTC
CDR3: CASSPTGSEQYF

J: TRBJ2-1
D: -
size: -
V: TRBV4-1
DNA: TGCGCCAGCAGCCAAGTTCAGGATGAGCAGTTCTTC
CDR3: CASSQVQDEQFF

J: TRBJ1-1
D: -
size: -
V: TRBV6-5
DNA: TGTGCCAGCAGTTACTCAGCAGGGAACACTGAAGCTTTCTTT
CDR3: CASSYSAGNTEAFF

J: TRBJ2-5
D: -
size: -
V: TRBV19
DNA: TGTGCCAGTAGTGGGCGGGACTGGGAACAAGAGACCCAGTACTTC
CDR3: CASSGRDWEQETQYF

J: TRBJ2-2
D: TRBD2
size: many
V: TRBV6-5
DNA: TGTGCCAGCAGTCACTTAGCGGGGGACACCGGGGAGCTGTTTTTT
CDR3: CASSHLAGDTGELFF

J: TRBJ1-1
D: -
size: -
V: TRBV27
DNA: TGTGCCAGCAGTTTTAGTCTACCCCTTTCGACTGAAGCTTTCTTT
CDR3: CASSFSLPLSTEAFF

J: TRBJ2-5
D: -
size: -
V: TRBV11-2
DNA: TGTGCCAGCAGCTCAGGGGTGGTAGAGAGCGAGACCCAGTACTTC
CDR3: CASSSGVVESETQYF

J: TRBJ1-2
D: -
size: -
V: TRBV29-1
DNA: TGCAGCGTTGGCGGGGATCCCGGGGGGTATGGCTACACCTTC
CDR3: CSVGGDPGGYGYTF

J: TRBJ1-1
D: -
size: -
V: TRBV5-4
DNA: TGTGCCAGCAAAGGTACCAACACTGAAGCTTTCTTT
CDR3: CASKGTNTEAFF

J: TRBJ1-3
D: TRBD1
size: few
V: TRBV5-5
DNA: TGTGCCAGCAGCTTGGTCTTTCGGGACAGGGTTCTTCGAAACACCATATATTTT
CDR3: CASSLVFRDRVLRNTIYF

J: TRBJ2-5
D: TRBD2
size: -
V: TRBV4-2
DNA: TGTGCCAGCAGCCAAGGAACGCTAGCGGGAGAAGGGGAGACCCAGTACTTC
CDR3: CASSQGTLAGEGETQYF

J: TRBJ1-3
D: -
size: once
V: TRBV30
DNA: TGTGCCTGGAGTGGGCAGGTTGGAAACACCATATATTTT
CDR3: CAWSGQVGNTIYF

J: TRBJ2-7
D: -
size: -
V: TRBV20-1
DNA: TGCAGTGCTAGTCGACCCGGGGTTGGCGAGCAGTACTTC
CDR3: CSASRPGVGEQYF

J: TRBJ1-5
D: -
size: -
V: TRBV27
DNA: TGTGCCAGTAAGGACGGAGCAAGGCAGCCCCAGCATTTT
CDR3: CASKDGARQPQHF

J: TRBJ1-1
D: -
size: -
V: TRBV19
DNA: TGTGCCAGTAGTACGCTTGTCCCGACTAGGGGCACTGAAGCTTTCTTT
CDR3: CASSTLVPTRGTEAFF

J: TRBJ2-2
D: -
size: -
V: TRBV10-3
DNA: TGTGCCATCAGTGCGAAGCGGGACACCGGGGAGCTGTTTTTT
CDR3: CAISAKRDTGELFF

J: TRBJ2-2
D: -
size: -
V: TRBV2
DNA: TGTGCCAGCTGGGCGCCAAGTCAGAACACCGGGGAGCTGTTTTTT
CDR3: CASWAPSQNTGELFF

J: TRBJ1-1
D: -
size: -
V: TRBV12-3/TRBV12-4
DNA: TGTGCCAGCAGTCCCGGGGTGTCTGAAGCTTTCTTT
CDR3: CASSPGVSEAFF

J: TRBJ1-2
D: -
size: -
V: TRBV18
DNA: TGTGCCAGCTCACCCGCACAGGACTATGGCTACACCTTC
CDR3: CASSPAQDYGYTF

J: TRBJ1-2
D: TRBD1
size: -
V: TRBV29-1
DNA: TGCAGCGTTCGAGGACAGGGTAGGTGCTATGGCTACACCTTC
CDR3: CSVRGQGRCYGYTF

J: TRBJ2-1
D: -
size: -
V: TRBV12-5
DNA: TGTGCTAGTGGCTTCGCGGGATCATCCTCGAATGAGCAGTTCTTC
CDR3: CASGFAGSSSNEQFF

J: TRBJ1-1
D: TRBD1
size: -
V: TRBV5-1
DNA: TGCGCCAGCAGCTTGGGTGGCATGAGGGGGCAGAATGAAGCTTTCTTT
CDR3: CASSLGGMRGQNEAFF

J: TRBJ2-1
D: -
size: -
V: TRBV29-1
DNA: TGCAGCGTTGTAGGGGAACCCTACAATGAGCAGTTCTTC
CDR3: CSVVGEPYNEQFF

J: TRBJ2-6
D: -
size: -
V: TRBV4-2
DNA: TGTGCCAGCAGCCAAGATACAGGCTCTGGGGCCAACGTCCTGACTTTC
CDR3: CASSQDTGSGANVLTF

J: TRBJ1-5
D: -
size: -
V: TRBV6-5
DNA: TGTGCCAGCAGTTACGACGGCCCGGGGAGCAATCAGCCCCAGCATTTT
CDR3: CASSYDGPGSNQPQHF

J: TRBJ1-2
D: -
size: -
V: TRBV7-9
DNA: TGTGCCAGCAGCTTGGGACTTGGGGGGCACTATGGCTACACCTTC
CDR3: CASSLGLGGHYGYTF

J: TRBJ2-7
D: -
size: -
V: TRBV7-2
DNA: TGTGCCAGCAGCCTGAGTGAGTACGAGCAGTACTTC
CDR3: CASSLSEYEQYF

J: TRBJ1-1
D: -
size: -
V: TRBV5-6
DNA: TGTGCCAGCAGCTTGACCGGCGGGGCCACTGAAGCTTTCTTT
CDR3: CASSLTGGATEAFF